This T cell receptor beta chain was profiled in a study of T cell responses to AZD1222 COVID-19 vaccine. CDR3 size: 18 residues. Trimming stripped 3 bases from V and 0 bases from J, with 20 bases between. Germline V gene data show CDR1 as KGHSH and CDR2 as LQKENI. The data were produced by immunoSEQ multiplex PCR, yet TCRdb's version contains in-frame clones alone and is incomplete. The repertoire has some 150,000 clones, approximately 91% of them found once; the top ten carry under 8%. This chain links TRBV18 with TRBJ1-1, with D perhaps TRBD1 (5 bases). The sequence was collected from an adult who had recovered from COVID-19. The sample consisted of peripheral blood, taken after recovery from COVID-19. DNA for the CDR3: TGTGCCAGCTCACCTCTGGGTAATGCAGGGCCCATGAACACTGAAGCTTTCTTT. Translated, it gives CASSPLGNAGPMNTEAFF.